This T cell receptor beta chain stems from a study of CD8 T cells in Susac syndrome. Germline V gene lookup returns CDR1 MNHEY and CDR2 SVGAGI. This CDR3 contains 13 residues. V lost 2 bases and J lost 5, with 9 bases in between. Study-level findings and limits: Only a relatively small number of individuals were included in the TCR sequencing and HLA analysis.

In the case of this clonotype: Its antigen is still unknown.

cDNA came from around 0.5 to 1 ug RNA primed by random hexamers. The immunoSEQ assay covered 54 Vbeta and 13 Jbeta segments for CDR3. TCRdb passed the immunoSEQ multiplex PCR reads through MiXCR, listing each CDR3 protein once. Among about 200,000 distinct CDR3 sequences, roughly 95% were seen once, and the ten largest hold about 0.096%. Sequenced material: CD4+ T cells from PBMCs. The rearrangement uses TRBV6-5 and TRBJ2-5, with D hard to call. The source of this sequence is a human donor with multiple sclerosis. CDR3 in DNA: TGTGCCAGCAGTTACGACCTGTTGGAGACCCAGTACTTC. It yields the protein CASSYDLLETQYF.